Listed here are 18 T cell receptor beta chains from one sample, sequenced in a study of blood T cells in healthy people across ages. It was with a sample-barcoded 5' primer and a J-beta primer mix that a second PCR of roughly 7 to 11 cycles was run. TCRdb re-derived calls from the 5' RACE reads in MiXCR, one entry per CDR3 protein. The sample yields approximately 800,000 distinct CDR3 sequences, less than 80% seen once. The material sequenced was blood. These receptors were obtained from a man younger than 45 in good health.

This clonotype turned up a few times. V is TRBV12-3 or TRBV12-4 and J is TRBJ2-5; no clear D gene. Trimming stripped 1 base from V and 5 bases from J, with 8 bases between. The CDR3 runs 13 residues. CDR3 sequence (DNA): TGTGCCAGCAGTTTAGAATGGTTGGAGACCCAGTACTTC. Its protein product is CASSLEWLETQYF.

This CDR3 reads CASSLPGVQDGYTF. CDR3 DNA sequence: TGTGCCAGCAGCTTACCGGGGGTTCAAGATGGCTACACCTTC. This chain connects TRBV7-2 to TRBJ1-2, with D perhaps TRBD1 (5 bases). V dropped 2 bases and J dropped 6 bases, with 13 bases sitting between them. The CDR3 has 14 amino acids. Germline values: CDR1 SGHTA, CDR2 FQGNSA. The full variable domain, in which reference TRBV7-2 and TRBJ1-2 provide the parts outside the CDR3, is GAGVSQSPSNKVTEKGKDVELRCDPISGHTALYWYRQSLGQGLEFLIYFQGNSAPDKSGLPSDRFSAERTGGSVSTLTIQRTQQEDSAVYLCASSLPGVQDGYTFGSGTRLTVV.

The genes are TRBV30 and TRBJ2-7; D could derive from TRBD1 or TRBD2 (5 bases each). This CDR3 contains 13 residues. V dropped 7 bases and J dropped 3 bases, with 16 bases sitting between them. From germline, CDR1 is GTSNPN and CDR2 SVGIG (reference sequence). CDR3 bases: TGTGCCTTAGACCGGGACGGAGGCTACGAGCAGTACTTC. Translation gives CALDRDGGYEQYF.

This chain links TRBV7-3 with TRBJ2-7; TRBD2 is a possible D gene (5 bases). With the DNA end fitting TRBJ2-5 better, the J assignment may be wrong. The germline gives CDR1 SGHTA, CDR2 FQGTGA. The length of the CDR3 is 13 residues. CDR3 loop: CASSVNLGGTQYF. DNA of the CDR3: TGTGCCAGCAGCGTAAACCTAGGAGGGACCCAGTACTTC.

This CDR3 is CASIKDRGLAGANVLTF. As DNA, the CDR3 is TGTGCCAGCATTAAAGACAGGGGTTTGGCTGGGGCCAACGTCCTGACTTTC. This sequence joins TRBV2 and TRBJ2-6, with 8 nucleotides matching TRBD1. V shed 7 bases, J shed 2 bases, and the junction held 10 bases outside the gene matches. The CDR3 spans 17 residues. The germline V gene has CDR1 SNHLY and CDR2 FYNNEI.

The genes are TRBV7-9 and TRBJ2-3, with a weak D call TRBD1 (6 bases). The CDR3 contains 15 residues. Trimming cost V 2 bases and J 6 bases, with 15 bases left between them. Germline lookup yields CDR1 SEHNR and CDR2 FQNEAQ (reference sequence). This chain's CDR3 is CASSLPQQGSDTQYF. The CDR3 DNA is TGTGCCAGCAGCTTACCCCAACAGGGATCCGATACGCAGTATTTT.

This clonotype was detected only a few times. The CDR3 nucleotides are TGTGCCAGCAGCCCGGGACAGTCCCTCTCCTACGAGCAGTACTTC. Translation: CASSPGQSLSYEQYF. The chain has TRBV11-2 and TRBJ2-7; 7 nucleotides line up with TRBD1. Germline assignment: CDR1 SGHAT and CDR2 FQNNGV. This CDR3 comprises 15 residues. V trimming: 5 bases; J trimming: 0 bases; junction bases outside the gene matches: 7.

This clonotype was seen only a few times. The CDR3 DNA reads TGCAGTGCTAGTCAGGGTGGGAGCTATGGCTACACCTTC. Its translation: CSASQGGSYGYTF. J is TRBJ1-2 and V is TRBV20-1; tentatively, D is TRBD1 (5 bases). The CDR3 runs to 13 residues. Trimming took off 3 bases at V and 4 bases at J, with 12 bases between the two ends. The germline V gene has CDR1 DFQATT and CDR2 SNEGSKA (reference sequence).

V gene TRBV6-6 combines with J gene TRBJ2-3; 7 bases map to TRBD1. This CDR3 spans 16 amino acids. Germline-derived CDR1 and CDR2 are MNHNY and SVGAGI (reference sequence). After removal of 4 bases from V and 0 bases from J, the junction contained 7 bases not matched to a gene. The chain's CDR3 is CASSLQGKASTDTQYF. CDR3 in DNA: TGTGCCAGCAGTTTACAGGGGAAAGCTAGCACAGATACGCAGTATTTT.

This clonotype turned up a few times. The genes are TRBV27 and TRBJ2-7; the D is unclear. Trimming removed 2 bases at V and 2 bases at J, with 7 bases between. The length of the CDR3 is 13 residues. Germline assignment: CDR1 MNHEY and CDR2 SMNVEV (reference sequence). The CDR3 here is CASSLGPAYEQYF. CDR3 nucleotide sequence: TGTGCCAGCAGTTTAGGCCCAGCCTACGAGCAGTACTTC.

This clonotype came up a few times. DNA for the CDR3: TGTGCCAGCAGCCCCTCAACATCTGGGGCCAACGTCCTGACTTTC. This encodes CASSPSTSGANVLTF. The V call is TRBV12-3 or TRBV12-4, the J call TRBJ2-6; D remains ambiguous. Trimming removed 6 bases at V and 1 base at J, with 10 bases between. CDR3 length: 15 amino acids.

This clonotype was recorded many times. This chain joins TRBV7-9 and TRBJ1-4, with TRBD1 identical over 7 bases. Germline CDR1 SEHNR, CDR2 FQNEAQ (reference sequence). The CDR3 runs 15 residues. The ends lost 6 bases at V and 0 bases at J; junction bases unmatched: 4. CDR3 sequence: CASSRTGATNEKLFF. Written as DNA, the CDR3 is TGTGCCAGCAGTCGGACAGGCGCAACTAATGAAAAACTGTTTTTT.

In its sample, this clonotype was seen a few times. This chain connects TRBV29-1 to TRBJ2-1; D is unclear. The CDR3 spans 10 residues. V lost 4 bases and J 8 bases, leaving 6 bases between the germline ends. Germline assignment: CDR1 SQVTM and CDR2 ANQGSEA. The CDR3 loop is CSVVVYEQFF. CDR3 DNA sequence: TGCAGCGTTGTAGTTTATGAGCAGTTCTTC.

The chain has TRBV28 and TRBJ1-2, with D possibly being TRBD1 (5 bases). Deletions cut 6 bases from V and 8 bases from J, with 13 bases between. The CDR3 covers 12 residues. Looked up from germline, CDR1 is MDHEN and CDR2 is SYDVKM. The CDR3 DNA reads TGTGCCAGCAGAAGGGGAGTGGGAGGCTACACCTTC. Amino acid sequence: CASRRGVGGYTF.

This clonotype appeared a few times. The V call is TRBV6-1, the J call TRBJ1-2, with D tentatively TRBD1 (6 bases). This CDR3 is 17 amino acids long. The germline V gene encodes CDR1 MNHNS and CDR2 SASEGT. Trimming left V 6 bases short and J 3 bases short, with 23 bases between. CDR3 in amino acids: CASRTDRPGGHYYGYTF. As DNA, the CDR3 is TGTGCCAGCAGGACAGACCGTCCGGGGGGCCACTACTATGGCTACACCTTC.

This clonotype has only a few counts. The DNA for the CDR3 is TGTGCCAGCAGTGGTAGGACAGGGGAAGAGACCCAGTACTTC. This translates into CASSGRTGEETQYF. J is TRBJ2-5 and V is TRBV25-1, with TRBD1 matching over 9 bases. The trim removed 4 bases at V and 3 bases at J, leaving 3 bases unmatched. This CDR3 comprises 14 residues. Per germline, CDR1 MGHDK and CDR2 SYGVNS.

The chain has TRBV11-2 and TRBJ1-4; perhaps TRBD1 as D (5 bases). Germline V CDR1 and CDR2: SGHAT, FQNNGV. CDR3 length: 14 amino acids. The germline V and J ends were trimmed by 5 bases and 7 bases, with 14 bases remaining between them. This CDR3 is CASSPKGLSEKLFF. The DNA of the CDR3 is TGTGCCAGCAGCCCGAAGGGACTGTCTGAAAAACTGTTTTTT.

This clonotype was counted between two and nine times. At one end, the junction sequence differs from germline, possibly due to a read error. V is TRBV18 and J is TRBJ2-5; 8 bases line up with TRBD1. CDR1 is KGHSH, CDR2 LQKENI, per germline. This CDR3 has 14 amino acids. The CDR3 sequence: CASSRDRKGETQYF. In DNA form, the CDR3 reads TGTGCCAGCTCACGGGACAGGAAGGGAGAGACTCAGTACTTC. The whole variable domain, remainder taken from reference TRBV18 and TRBJ2-5, is NAGVMQNPRHLVRRRGQEARLRCSPMKGHSHVYWYRQLPEEGLKFMVYLQKENIIDESGMPKERFSAEFPKEGPSILRIQQVVRGDSAAYFCASSRDRKGETQYFGPGTRLLVL.